This T cell receptor beta chain emerged from a study of control samples from healthy donors and cancer patients. Method: immunoSEQ multiplex PCR; TCRdb's copy keeps in-frame clones and lacks some. Here the sample spans about 190,000 clones, roughly 91% being singletons. J was trimmed by 2 bases and V by 9 bases; bases with no gene match: 2. The CDR3 sequence is 14 residues long. Germline V gives CDR1 SGHTA, CDR2 FQGTGA. V usage is TRBV7-3 and J usage is TRBJ1-6; 9 bases line up with TRBD1. The material sequenced was blood. The origin of this receptor is a man aged 18-30 years in good health. The CDR3 sequence is CARDRGAYNSPLHF. The CDR3 DNA follows: TGTGCCAGGGACAGGGGCGCCTATAATTCACCCCTCCACTTT.